The 22 T cell receptor beta chains in this list originate from one sample, sequenced in a study of Ad26.COV2.S vaccination and SARS-CoV-2 variants. Indicated treatment: about 20 received Ad26.COV2.S at low or high dose, single or two shots; about 5 received placebo; per-sample allocation not given. Specimen acquisition occurred on day 63 following the initial vaccine or placebo injection. Sequenced by immunoSEQ multiplex PCR; TCRdb stores in-frame clones only, minus some. The sample yields some 290,000 clones, approximately 86% seen once. The sample in question was peripheral blood, obtained in a trial of Ad26.COV2.S vaccine versus placebo. The receptors derive from a person aged 18-60 years who received the Ad26.COV2.S COVID-19 vaccine or a placebo.

This chain links TRBV9 with TRBJ2-3; D gene uncertain. V was pared by 4 bases and J by 0 bases, with 12 bases between. Per the germline V gene, CDR1 is SGDLS and CDR2 is YYNGEE. The length of the CDR3 is 15 residues. The CDR3 coding sequence is TGTGCCAGCAGCCCCTGGACGGGTAGCACAGATACGCAGTATTTT. Translated: CASSPWTGSTDTQYF.

The V gene is TRBV4-1, the J gene TRBJ1-1; D perhaps matches TRBD1 (6 bases). Germline CDR1 reads MGHRA; CDR2 reads YSYEKL. Trimming cost V 5 bases and J 0 bases, with 13 bases left between them. The CDR3 covers 15 residues. This chain's CDR3 is CASSFGGILNTEAFF. The CDR3, as DNA: TGCGCCAGCAGCTTCGGGGGCATCTTGAACACTGAAGCTTTCTTT.

This clone was detected only once. The chain carries TRBV7-3 and TRBJ2-2; no clear D. The CDR3 loop spans 14 amino acids. The germline gives CDR1 SGHTA, CDR2 FQGTGA. With 2 bases removed from V and 4 bases from J, the gap between germline ends came to 8 bases. In nucleotides, the CDR3 is TGTGCCAGCAGCTTATCGGGTTTCACCGGGGAGCTGTTTTTT. This encodes CASSLSGFTGELFF. Based on the CDR3 plus reference TRBV7-3 and TRBJ2-2, the full variable domain is GAGVSQTPSNKVTEKGKYVELRCDPISGHTALYWYRQSLGQGPEFLIYFQGTGAADDSGLPNDRFFAVRPEGSVSTLKIQRTERGDSAVYLCASSLSGFTGELFFGEGSRLTVL.

This rearrangement joins TRBV19 to TRBJ2-7; possibly TRBD1 or TRBD2 for D (6 bases each). CDR1 and CDR2 (germline): LNHDA, SQIVND (reference sequence). This CDR3 spans 15 amino acids. The ends were cut back, 0 bases at V and 2 bases at J, with 11 bases in the middle. Here the CDR3 DNA reads TGTGCCAGTAGTATAGAAGGGGGGAGTCCCTACGAGCAGTACTTC. Residues: CASSIEGGSPYEQYF.

This rearrangement joins TRBV27 to TRBJ1-1, with 9 bases matching TRBD1. The CDR3 totals 14 residues. With V trimmed by 4 bases and J by 8 bases, 8 bases remained unmatched. Germline CDR1 reads MNHEY; CDR2 reads SMNVEV (reference sequence). CDR3 sequence: CASSSYRGQVEAFF. The CDR3, as DNA: TGTGCCAGCAGTTCCTACAGGGGGCAGGTGGAAGCTTTCTTT.

This chain uses TRBV6-1 with TRBJ1-6; D unresolved. This CDR3 spans 16 amino acids. Between the trimmed V and J ends, which lost 7 bases and 8 bases, there was a span of 21 bases. Germline values: CDR1 MNHNS, CDR2 SASEGT. CDR3 bases: TGTGCCAGCACCGAAGCGGGCGGATGGGGTCATTCACCCCTCCACTTT. Encoded protein: CASTEAGGWGHSPLHF.

CDR3 loop: CASSLSGPWGYTF. The CDR3 DNA is TGTGCCAGCAGCTTATCAGGGCCTTGGGGCTACACCTTC. The chain has TRBV7-3 and TRBJ1-2, with D possibly TRBD1 on 5 matching bases. The CDR3 has 13 amino acids. V dropped 2 bases and J dropped 8 bases, with 12 bases sitting between them. Germline CDR1 reads SGHTA; CDR2 reads FQGTGA.

V gene TRBV24-1 combines with J gene TRBJ2-2, with 7 bases identical to TRBD1. J gave up 5 bases and V 6 bases, and 11 bases lay outside the gene matches. The CDR3 covers 16 residues. Germline V CDR1 and CDR2: KGHDR, SFDVKD. The CDR3 here is CATSPIPGQRTGELFF. DNA for the CDR3: TGTGCCACCAGTCCTATACCGGGACAGAGAACCGGGGAGCTGTTTTTT.

The chain recombines TRBV9 with TRBJ1-2, with unresolved D. The CDR3 runs to 13 residues. Germline CDR1 SGDLS, CDR2 YYNGEE. The V and J ends lost 4 bases and 7 bases respectively, with 14 bases between them. The CDR3 protein is CASSIPGRLGYTF. The CDR3 nucleotides read TGTGCCAGCAGCATCCCTGGCCGACTTGGCTACACCTTC.

The V gene is TRBV19, the J gene TRBJ1-2; no definite D call. Germline loops: CDR1 LNHDA, CDR2 SQIVND (reference sequence). Trimming removed 8 bases from V and 2 bases from J, with 15 bases in between. CDR3 length: 14 amino acids. The CDR3 sequence is CASAGLSQNYGYTF. DNA of the CDR3: TGTGCCAGTGCTGGGCTTTCCCAGAACTATGGCTACACCTTC.

The rearrangement uses TRBV18 and TRBJ2-3; D unresolved. The length of the CDR3 is 13 residues. V dropped 2 bases and J dropped 5 bases, with 8 bases sitting between them. CDR1 is KGHSH and CDR2 is LQKENI in the germline V gene. CDR3 nucleotide sequence: TGTGCCAGCTCACCAATGTCGCGAGATACGCAGTATTTT. It yields the protein CASSPMSRDTQYF.

The rearrangement uses TRBV6-1 and TRBJ1-5; D remains unclear. Germline V gene data show CDR1 as MNHNS and CDR2 as SASEGT. The CDR3 is made up of 15 amino acids. Trimming cost V 2 bases and J 0 bases, with 8 bases left between them. The CDR3 bases are TGTGCCAGCAGTGAACACAGTATTAGCAATCAGCCCCAGCATTTT. Translated, it gives CASSEHSISNQPQHF.

Ten or more counts support this clone. The rearrangement uses TRBV28 and TRBJ1-6; D call uncertain. The CDR3 has 13 amino acids. V was trimmed by 11 bases and J by 4 bases, leaving 12 bases between them. Germline CDR1 reads MDHEN; CDR2 reads SYDVKM. CDR3 coding DNA: TGTGCCGGCAACGGGGATTATAATTCACCCCTCCACTTT. Amino acids: CAGNGDYNSPLHF.

The chain links TRBV2 to TRBJ2-3; a weak D match, TRBD2 (6 bases). Looked up from germline, CDR1 is SNHLY and CDR2 is FYNNEI. CDR3 length: 15 amino acids. V was trimmed by 6 bases and J by 0 bases, leaving 13 bases between them. As DNA, the CDR3 is TGTGCCAGCAGGGATCCCGGGACTAGCACAGATACGCAGTATTTT. It translates to CASRDPGTSTDTQYF.

The rearrangement links TRBV5-8 to TRBJ2-1, with D perhaps matching TRBD1 or TRBD2 (5 bases each). The CDR3 has 14 residues. V was trimmed by 0 bases and J by 8 bases, leaving 12 bases between them. Germline V gene lookup returns CDR1 SGHTS and CDR2 YDEGEE. CDR3 region: CASSLGGISYEQFF. The CDR3 DNA reads as TGTGCCAGCAGCTTGGGGGGGATTTCTTATGAGCAGTTCTTC.

J is TRBJ1-5 and V is TRBV30, with 9 bases matching TRBD1. J gave up 0 bases and V 5 bases, and 11 bases lay outside the gene matches. Per the germline V gene, CDR1 is GTSNPN and CDR2 is SVGIG (reference sequence). The CDR3 sequence is 17 residues long. CDR3 loop: CAWCDGQGRYSNQPQHF. In DNA form, the CDR3 reads TGTGCCTGGTGCGACGGACAGGGGCGCTATAGCAATCAGCCCCAGCATTTT.

The chain uses TRBV4-1 and TRBJ2-3; 7 bases line up with TRBD1. This CDR3 contains 15 residues. From germline, CDR1 is MGHRA and CDR2 YSYEKL. V trimming: 5 bases; J trimming: 0 bases; junction bases outside the gene matches: 5. As DNA, the CDR3 is TGCGCCAGCAGCGACAGGGCGACTAGCACAGATACGCAGTATTTT. The encoded protein is CASSDRATSTDTQYF.

The rearrangement joins TRBV14 to TRBJ2-1, with D perhaps TRBD1 (7 bases). V lost 0 bases to trimming and J lost 4 bases, with 13 bases between them. CDR3 length: 16 residues. CDR1 and CDR2 from the germline V gene are SGHDN and FVKESK. Here the CDR3 reads CASSQDGGGAYNEQFF. Written as DNA, the CDR3 is TGTGCCAGCAGCCAAGATGGAGGGGGCGCTTACAATGAGCAGTTCTTC.

This clone is a singleton in its sample. The rearrangement joins TRBV19 to TRBJ1-2; D perhaps matches TRBD1 (5 bases). Trimming took off 3 bases at V and 1 base at J, with 15 bases between the two ends. The CDR3 totals 16 residues. CDR1 and CDR2 from the germline V gene are LNHDA and SQIVND (reference sequence). The CDR3 sequence: CASSIIRGAVNYGYTF. CDR3 nucleotides: TGTGCCAGTAGTATTATTCGAGGGGCGGTTAACTATGGCTACACCTTC.

V is TRBV7-6 and J is TRBJ1-4; 8 bases fit TRBD1. J was trimmed by 6 bases and V by 5 bases; bases with no gene match: 5. This CDR3 is 14 amino acids long. Germline V gene sequence: CDR1 SGHVS, CDR2 FNYEAQ. The CDR3 region is CASSLLDRDEKLFF. The CDR3 nucleotides read TGTGCCAGCAGCCTCTTGGACAGGGATGAAAAACTGTTTTTT.

The chain employs TRBV2 and TRBJ1-4; D is unclear. There are 14 residues in the CDR3. CDR1 SNHLY and CDR2 FYNNEI come from the germline V gene. Trimming stripped 3 bases from V and 8 bases from J, with 13 bases between. Here the CDR3 reads CASSDYKGLEKLFF. DNA for the CDR3: TGTGCCAGCAGTGATTATAAAGGGCTGGAAAAACTGTTTTTT.

The chain combines TRBV9 with TRBJ1-1, with D hard to call. The CDR3 has 13 residues. CDR1 is SGDLS, CDR2 YYNGEE, per germline. Trimming shortened V by 2 bases and J by 5 bases, and 10 bases separated the two germline ends. CDR3 sequence: CASSVKGGTEAFF. The CDR3 nucleotides are TGTGCCAGCAGCGTTAAGGGAGGGACTGAAGCTTTCTTT.